This is a list of T cell receptor beta chains from one sample in a study of cytomegalovirus exposure and HLA in healthy donors. Some clones are missing from TCRdb's copy, which holds only in-frame ones; the method was immunoSEQ multiplex PCR. The table lists about 95,000 clones, about 78% of them singletons. Sequenced: PBMCs. These receptors originate from a woman in her forties in good health and CMV-seropositive. Each CDR3 is given with its conserved first and last residue. A D gene is named only where the DNA matches it firmly. A clone size is listed for some rows: how often the clone was seen (once, few, many), or a class if it is expanded.

d_call: NA; clone_size: NA; v_call: TRBV2; j_call: TRBJ2-7; cdr3_nt: TGTGCCAGCAAGGGGCAGGGTTGGTCCGAGCAGTACTTC; cdr3_aa: CASKGQGWSEQYF
d_call: TRBD1; clone_size: NA; v_call: TRBV6-1; j_call: TRBJ1-3; cdr3_nt: TGTGCCAGCAGGGGGACAGGGAAGGGTGGAAACACCATATATTTT; cdr3_aa: CASRGTGKGGNTIYF
d_call: TRBD1; clone_size: NA; v_call: TRBV7-9; j_call: TRBJ2-3; cdr3_nt: TGTGCCAGCAGCTCGGGACAGGGAATCGCAGATACGCAGTATTTT; cdr3_aa: CASSSGQGIADTQYF
d_call: TRBD1; clone_size: NA; v_call: TRBV2; j_call: TRBJ2-7; cdr3_nt: TGTGCCAGCAGCCGCGACAGGGTAACGTCCTACGAGCAGTACTTC; cdr3_aa: CASSRDRVTSYEQYF
d_call: NA; clone_size: NA; v_call: TRBV7-3; j_call: TRBJ2-2; cdr3_nt: TGTGCCAGCGCCCGACTAGCGAACACCGGGGAGCTGTTTTTT; cdr3_aa: CASARLANTGELFF
d_call: TRBD2; clone_size: NA; v_call: TRBV27; j_call: TRBJ2-2; cdr3_nt: TGTGCCAGCACCGGGACTAGCGGAACCGGGGAGCTGTTTTTT; cdr3_aa: CASTGTSGTGELFF
d_call: NA; clone_size: NA; v_call: TRBV11-2; j_call: TRBJ2-5; cdr3_nt: TGTGCCAGCAGCTTAGATCCCAGGGGACAAGAGACCCAGTACTTC; cdr3_aa: CASSLDPRGQETQYF
d_call: NA; clone_size: NA; v_call: TRBV6-5; j_call: TRBJ2-7; cdr3_nt: TGTGCCAGCAGTTACGTTGACGGAGAGATCTACGAGCAGTACTTC; cdr3_aa: CASSYVDGEIYEQYF
d_call: NA; clone_size: NA; v_call: TRBV5-4; j_call: TRBJ2-1; cdr3_nt: TGTGCCAGCGGGCTGAGCAGCCACAATGAGCAGTTCTTC; cdr3_aa: CASGLSSHNEQFF
d_call: NA; clone_size: NA; v_call: TRBV7-9; j_call: TRBJ2-2; cdr3_nt: TGTGCCAGCGGCCCGGGGGAGCTGTTTTTT; cdr3_aa: CASGPGELFF
d_call: NA; clone_size: NA; v_call: TRBV5-1; j_call: TRBJ2-1; cdr3_nt: TGCGCCAGCAGCTTGGCCGGGTCCTCCTACAATGAGCAGTTCTTC; cdr3_aa: CASSLAGSSYNEQFF
d_call: TRBD2; clone_size: NA; v_call: TRBV28; j_call: TRBJ2-7; cdr3_nt: TGTGCCACCCTTGGGGCGGGGGGCCACGAGCAGTACTTC; cdr3_aa: CATLGAGGHEQYF
d_call: TRBD2; clone_size: NA; v_call: TRBV5-1; j_call: TRBJ2-1; cdr3_nt: TGCGCCAGCAGCTTGGTAGTAGCGGGAGGAGGTGAGCAGTTCTTC; cdr3_aa: CASSLVVAGGGEQFF
d_call: NA; clone_size: NA; v_call: TRBV20-1; j_call: TRBJ1-1; cdr3_nt: TGCAGTGCCGTACAGTCCCTTGAAGCTTTCTTT; cdr3_aa: CSAVQSLEAFF
d_call: NA; clone_size: NA; v_call: TRBV7-3; j_call: TRBJ2-3; cdr3_nt: TGTGCCAGCAGCTTCTTGGGAGAACTCACAGATACGCAGTATTTT; cdr3_aa: CASSFLGELTDTQYF
d_call: TRBD2; clone_size: NA; v_call: TRBV2; j_call: TRBJ2-1; cdr3_nt: TGTGCCAGCAGTTCGTTGGGACTAGGGGAAACCTACAATGAGCAGTTCTTC; cdr3_aa: CASSSLGLGETYNEQFF
d_call: TRBD1; clone_size: few; v_call: TRBV28; j_call: TRBJ1-2; cdr3_nt: TGTGCCAGCAGTGGCCCGGACAGGGGGTTGAGGAACTATGGCTACACCTTC; cdr3_aa: CASSGPDRGLRNYGYTF
d_call: TRBD2; clone_size: NA; v_call: TRBV5-6; j_call: TRBJ2-7; cdr3_nt: TGTGCCAGCAGCTCGACATTCGCGACTTTGCGGGGGATCTACGAGCAGTACTTC; cdr3_aa: CASSSTFATLRGIYEQYF
d_call: NA; clone_size: NA; v_call: TRBV7-2; j_call: TRBJ2-5; cdr3_nt: TGTGCCAGCAGCTTAGGTGCTAGTCCCCAAGAGACCCAGTACTTC; cdr3_aa: CASSLGASPQETQYF
d_call: TRBD1; clone_size: NA; v_call: TRBV11-2; j_call: TRBJ2-1; cdr3_nt: TGTGCCAGCAGCGTACAGGGGTTTAACAATGAGCAGTTCTTC; cdr3_aa: CASSVQGFNNEQFF
d_call: TRBD2; clone_size: few; v_call: TRBV14; j_call: TRBJ2-7; cdr3_nt: TGTGCCAGCAGCCAAGACCGGACTAGCGGGAGGAAATACGAGCAGTACTTC; cdr3_aa: CASSQDRTSGRKYEQYF
d_call: TRBD2; clone_size: NA; v_call: TRBV9; j_call: TRBJ2-1; cdr3_nt: TGTGCCAGCAGCGTAGACGTAGCGGGGAGCTACAATGAGCAGTTCTTC; cdr3_aa: CASSVDVAGSYNEQFF
d_call: NA; clone_size: NA; v_call: TRBV27; j_call: TRBJ1-2; cdr3_nt: TGTGCCGTTGGGAGGGACTATGGCTACACCTTC; cdr3_aa: CAVGRDYGYTF
d_call: NA; clone_size: NA; v_call: TRBV18; j_call: TRBJ2-5; cdr3_nt: TGTGCCAGCTCACCCATGGGGGCGCGTCAAGAGACCCAGTACTTC; cdr3_aa: CASSPMGARQETQYF
d_call: NA; clone_size: NA; v_call: TRBV6-1; j_call: TRBJ1-5; cdr3_nt: TGTGCCAGCAACGAGGGTACGTGGCAGCCCCAGCATTTT; cdr3_aa: CASNEGTWQPQHF
d_call: TRBD1; clone_size: once; v_call: TRBV7-9; j_call: TRBJ2-3; cdr3_nt: TGTGCCAGCAGCTTAAGGGACAGTTTAACGCAGTATTTT; cdr3_aa: CASSLRDSLTQYF
d_call: TRBD2; clone_size: NA; v_call: TRBV4-2; j_call: TRBJ2-5; cdr3_nt: TGTGCCAGCAGCCAAGGCGGGACTAGCGGCCAAGAGACCCAGTACTTC; cdr3_aa: CASSQGGTSGQETQYF
d_call: TRBD1; clone_size: few; v_call: TRBV15; j_call: TRBJ2-7; cdr3_nt: TGTGCCACCAGCAGATGGGGGACAGGGCGTTACGAGCAGTACTTC; cdr3_aa: CATSRWGTGRYEQYF
d_call: NA; clone_size: NA; v_call: TRBV5-4; j_call: TRBJ2-5; cdr3_nt: TGTGCCAGCAGTCGGGGGGCGTCCAGCGGGAAAGAGACCCAGTACTTC; cdr3_aa: CASSRGASSGKETQYF
d_call: TRBD1; clone_size: NA; v_call: TRBV7-9; j_call: TRBJ2-5; cdr3_nt: TGTGCCAGCAGCGGAAGACAGGGAGTCGAGACCCAGTACTTC; cdr3_aa: CASSGRQGVETQYF
d_call: NA; clone_size: once; v_call: TRBV30; j_call: TRBJ1-5; cdr3_nt: TGTGCCTGGAGTGGGATGGGGCCTAGCAATCAGCCCCAGCATTTT; cdr3_aa: CAWSGMGPSNQPQHF
d_call: TRBD2; clone_size: NA; v_call: TRBV2; j_call: TRBJ2-3; cdr3_nt: TGTGCCAGCAGTGGACTAGCCGGACCGACAGATACGCAGTATTTT; cdr3_aa: CASSGLAGPTDTQYF
d_call: NA; clone_size: NA; v_call: TRBV5-6; j_call: TRBJ2-3; cdr3_nt: TGTGCCAGCAGCAACCAGTACTCTAGCGCTAGCACAGATACGCAGTATTTT; cdr3_aa: CASSNQYSSASTDTQYF
d_call: TRBD1; clone_size: few; v_call: TRBV5-1; j_call: TRBJ1-1; cdr3_nt: TGCGCCAGCAGCTCAGACAGGGGGGGAGAAGCTTTCTTT; cdr3_aa: CASSSDRGGEAFF
d_call: TRBD2; clone_size: NA; v_call: TRBV2; j_call: TRBJ2-5; cdr3_nt: TGTGCCAGCAGTACCCTCCGGACTAGCGGGATCTTACAAGAGACCCAGTACTTC; cdr3_aa: CASSTLRTSGILQETQYF
d_call: NA; clone_size: few; v_call: TRBV25-1; j_call: TRBJ1-5; cdr3_nt: TGTGCCAGCAGCGGTATTAATAGCAATCAGCCCCAGCATTTT; cdr3_aa: CASSGINSNQPQHF
d_call: TRBD1; clone_size: NA; v_call: TRBV4-1; j_call: TRBJ2-7; cdr3_nt: TGCGCCAGCAGCCCGGTCCCGGGACAGGGTTACGAGCAGTACTTC; cdr3_aa: CASSPVPGQGYEQYF
d_call: NA; clone_size: NA; v_call: TRBV6-5; j_call: TRBJ1-4; cdr3_nt: TGTGCCAGCAGACCGGGACACTCGTTTGAAAAACTGTTTTTT; cdr3_aa: CASRPGHSFEKLFF
d_call: TRBD1; clone_size: NA; v_call: TRBV28; j_call: TRBJ2-7; cdr3_nt: TGTGCCAGCAGGACAGGGGGCCTTAGGTACGAGCAGTACTTC; cdr3_aa: CASRTGGLRYEQYF
d_call: TRBD1; clone_size: NA; v_call: TRBV19; j_call: TRBJ1-4; cdr3_nt: TGTGCCAGTAGTATTCAGGGGGTGGCTAATGAAAAACTGTTTTTT; cdr3_aa: CASSIQGVANEKLFF
d_call: TRBD1; clone_size: NA; v_call: TRBV6-5; j_call: TRBJ1-2; cdr3_nt: TGTGCCAGCAGTCACCGGGACAGGGATGGCTACACCTTC; cdr3_aa: CASSHRDRDGYTF
d_call: TRBD2; clone_size: NA; v_call: TRBV6-4; j_call: TRBJ2-1; cdr3_nt: TGTGCCAGCAGTCGTTTGGGACTAGCGGGACTTAATGAGCAGTTCTTC; cdr3_aa: CASSRLGLAGLNEQFF
d_call: NA; clone_size: NA; v_call: TRBV18; j_call: TRBJ1-3; cdr3_nt: TGTGCCAGCTCACAGGGGGACCGAAACACCATATATTTT; cdr3_aa: CASSQGDRNTIYF
d_call: NA; clone_size: NA; v_call: TRBV25-1; j_call: TRBJ2-5; cdr3_nt: TGTGCCAGCAGCGCGACAGGGGAGGGGACGCGGCAGACCCAGTACTTC; cdr3_aa: CASSATGEGTRQTQYF
d_call: TRBD1; clone_size: NA; v_call: TRBV5-1; j_call: TRBJ1-1; cdr3_nt: TGCGCCAGCAGACAAACAGGGGCGCAGACTGAAGCTTTCTTT; cdr3_aa: CASRQTGAQTEAFF
d_call: TRBD1; clone_size: NA; v_call: TRBV28; j_call: TRBJ1-3; cdr3_nt: TGTGCCAGCAGTTCTCAGGGGGAGGCTGGAAACACCATATATTTT; cdr3_aa: CASSSQGEAGNTIYF
d_call: TRBD1; clone_size: NA; v_call: TRBV4-1; j_call: TRBJ2-5; cdr3_nt: TGCGCCAGCAGCCAAACGGGACAGGGGGGTGAGACCCAGTACTTC; cdr3_aa: CASSQTGQGGETQYF
d_call: NA; clone_size: NA; v_call: TRBV6-1; j_call: TRBJ2-7; cdr3_nt: TGTGCCAGCAGTGAAGCCGGGACTGGGTCCTACGAGCAGTACTTC; cdr3_aa: CASSEAGTGSYEQYF